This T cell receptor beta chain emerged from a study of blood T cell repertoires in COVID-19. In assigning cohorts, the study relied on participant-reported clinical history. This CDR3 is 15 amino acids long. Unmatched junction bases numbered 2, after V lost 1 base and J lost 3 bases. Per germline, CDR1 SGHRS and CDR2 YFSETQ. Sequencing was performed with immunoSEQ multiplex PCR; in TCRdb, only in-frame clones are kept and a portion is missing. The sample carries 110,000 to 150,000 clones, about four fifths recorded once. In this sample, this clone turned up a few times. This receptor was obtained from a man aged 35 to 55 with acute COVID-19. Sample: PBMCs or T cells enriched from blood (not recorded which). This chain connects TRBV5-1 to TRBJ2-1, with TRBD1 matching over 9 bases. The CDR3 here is CASSLRGQGYNEQFF. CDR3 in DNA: TGCGCCAGCAGCTTGAGGGGACAGGGCTACAATGAGCAGTTCTTC. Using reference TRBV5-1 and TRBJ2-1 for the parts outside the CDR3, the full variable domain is KAGVTQTPRYLIKTRGQQVTLSCSPISGHRSVSWYQQTPGQGLQFLFEYFSETQRNKGNFPGRFSGRQFSNSRSEMNVSTLELGDSALYLCASSLRGQGYNEQFFGPGTRLTVL.